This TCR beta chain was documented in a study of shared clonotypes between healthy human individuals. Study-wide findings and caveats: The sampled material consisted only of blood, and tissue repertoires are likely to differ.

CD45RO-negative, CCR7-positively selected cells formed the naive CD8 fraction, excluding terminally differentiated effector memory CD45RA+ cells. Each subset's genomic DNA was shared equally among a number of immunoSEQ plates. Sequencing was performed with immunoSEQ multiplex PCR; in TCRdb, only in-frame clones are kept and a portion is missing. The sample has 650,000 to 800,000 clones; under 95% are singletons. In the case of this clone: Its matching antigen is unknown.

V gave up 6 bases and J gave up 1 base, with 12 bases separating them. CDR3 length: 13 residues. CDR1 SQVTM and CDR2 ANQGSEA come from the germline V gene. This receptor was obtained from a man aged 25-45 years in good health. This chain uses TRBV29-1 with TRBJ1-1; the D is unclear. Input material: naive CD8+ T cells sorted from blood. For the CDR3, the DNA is TGCAGCGTCATTCCGATACGGAACACTGAAGCTTTCTTT. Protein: CSVIPIRNTEAFF.